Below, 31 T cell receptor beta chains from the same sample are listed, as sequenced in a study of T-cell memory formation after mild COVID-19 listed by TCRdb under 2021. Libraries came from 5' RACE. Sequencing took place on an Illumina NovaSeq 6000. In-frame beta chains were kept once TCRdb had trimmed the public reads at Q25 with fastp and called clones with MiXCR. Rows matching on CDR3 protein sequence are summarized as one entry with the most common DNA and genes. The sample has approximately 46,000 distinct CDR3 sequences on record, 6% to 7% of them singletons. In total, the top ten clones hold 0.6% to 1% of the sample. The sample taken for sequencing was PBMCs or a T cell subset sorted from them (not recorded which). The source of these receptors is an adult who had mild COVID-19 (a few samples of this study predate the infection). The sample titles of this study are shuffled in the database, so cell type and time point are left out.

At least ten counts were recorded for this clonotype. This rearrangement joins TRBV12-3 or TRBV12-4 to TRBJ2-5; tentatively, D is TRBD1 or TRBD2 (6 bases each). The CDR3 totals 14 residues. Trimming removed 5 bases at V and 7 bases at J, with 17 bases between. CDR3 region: CASSLRDTGGTQYF. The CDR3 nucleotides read TGTGCCAGCAGTCTCCGGGACACCGGGGGGACCCAGTACTTC.

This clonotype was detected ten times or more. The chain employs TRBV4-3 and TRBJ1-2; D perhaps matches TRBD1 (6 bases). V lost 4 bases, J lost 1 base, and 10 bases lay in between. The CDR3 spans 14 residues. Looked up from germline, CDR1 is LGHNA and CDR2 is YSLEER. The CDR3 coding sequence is TGCGCCAGCAGCCCCGGGACATTTAACTATGGCTACACCTTC. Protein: CASSPGTFNYGYTF.

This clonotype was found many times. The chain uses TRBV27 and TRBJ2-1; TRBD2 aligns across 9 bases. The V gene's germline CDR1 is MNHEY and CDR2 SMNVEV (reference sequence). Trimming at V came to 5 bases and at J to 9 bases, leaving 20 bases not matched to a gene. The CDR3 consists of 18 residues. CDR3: CASSPLLGGGAIIGEQFF. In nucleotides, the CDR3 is TGTGCCAGCAGTCCCCTATTAGGCGGGGGGGCAATAATTGGTGAGCAGTTCTTC.

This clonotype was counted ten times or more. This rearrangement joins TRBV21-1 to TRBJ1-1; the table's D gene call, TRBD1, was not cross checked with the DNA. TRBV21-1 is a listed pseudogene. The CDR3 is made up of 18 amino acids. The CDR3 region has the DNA TGTGCCAGCAGCAAACGGTGGGACAGGGGGCTTGGGAACACTGAAGCTTTCTTT. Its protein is CASSKRWDRGLGNTEAFF.

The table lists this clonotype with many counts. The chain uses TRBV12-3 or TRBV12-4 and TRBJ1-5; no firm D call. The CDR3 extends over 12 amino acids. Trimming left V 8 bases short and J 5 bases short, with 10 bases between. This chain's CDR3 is CASGIDYQPQHF. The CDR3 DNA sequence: TGTGCCAGCGGAATTGACTATCAGCCCCAGCATTTT.

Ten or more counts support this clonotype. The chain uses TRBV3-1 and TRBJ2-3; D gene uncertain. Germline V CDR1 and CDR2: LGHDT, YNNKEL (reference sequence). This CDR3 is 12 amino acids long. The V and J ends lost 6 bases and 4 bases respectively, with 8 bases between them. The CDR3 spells CASSLTPDTQYF. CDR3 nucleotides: TGTGCCAGCAGTTTAACCCCAGATACGCAGTATTTT.

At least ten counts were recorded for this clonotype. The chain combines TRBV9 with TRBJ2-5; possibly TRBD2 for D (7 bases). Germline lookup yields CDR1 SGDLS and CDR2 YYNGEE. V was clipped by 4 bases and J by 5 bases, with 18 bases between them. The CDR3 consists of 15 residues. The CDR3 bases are TGTGCCAGCAGCCCCGCCGGGGGGCTGATGGAGACCCAGTACTTC. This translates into CASSPAGGLMETQYF.

The CDR3 loop reads CASSSPRGQSSYEQYF. The CDR3 coding sequence is TGTGCCAGCAGCTCCCCCCGGGGACAGAGCTCCTACGAGCAGTACTTC. The rearrangement uses TRBV7-8 and TRBJ2-7, with TRBD1 matching over 7 bases. CDR3 length: 16 residues. Per germline, CDR1 SGHVS and CDR2 FQNEAQ. The V and J ends lost 4 bases and 0 bases, in that order; junction bases with no gene match: 9.

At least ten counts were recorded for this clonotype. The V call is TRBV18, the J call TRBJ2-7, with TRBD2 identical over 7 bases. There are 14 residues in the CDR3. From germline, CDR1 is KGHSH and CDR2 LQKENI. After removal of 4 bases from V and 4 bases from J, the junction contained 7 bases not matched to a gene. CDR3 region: CASSLGLEGYEQYF. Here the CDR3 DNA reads TGTGCCAGCTCACTAGGACTAGAGGGATACGAGCAGTACTTC.

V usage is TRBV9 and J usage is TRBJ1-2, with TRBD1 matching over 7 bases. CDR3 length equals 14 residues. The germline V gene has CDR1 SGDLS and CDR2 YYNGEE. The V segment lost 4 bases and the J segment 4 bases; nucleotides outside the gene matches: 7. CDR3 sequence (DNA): TGTGCCAGCAGCTCACCGGGACAGCCCTATGGCTACACCTTC. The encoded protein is CASSSPGQPYGYTF.

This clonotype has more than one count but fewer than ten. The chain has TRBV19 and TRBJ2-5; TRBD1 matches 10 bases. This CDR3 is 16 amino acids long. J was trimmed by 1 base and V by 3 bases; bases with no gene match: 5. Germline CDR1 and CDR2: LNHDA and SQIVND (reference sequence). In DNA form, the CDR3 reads TGTGCCAGTAGTATCGGGACAGGGGTTTCCCAAGAGACCCAGTACTTC. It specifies CASSIGTGVSQETQYF.

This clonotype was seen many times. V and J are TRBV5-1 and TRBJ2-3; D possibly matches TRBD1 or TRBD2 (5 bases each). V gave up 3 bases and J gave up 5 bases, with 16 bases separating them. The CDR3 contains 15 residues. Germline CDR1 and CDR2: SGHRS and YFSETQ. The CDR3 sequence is CASSSTGTSLDTQYF. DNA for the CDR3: TGCGCCAGCAGCTCCACCGGGACCAGCTTAGATACGCAGTATTTT.

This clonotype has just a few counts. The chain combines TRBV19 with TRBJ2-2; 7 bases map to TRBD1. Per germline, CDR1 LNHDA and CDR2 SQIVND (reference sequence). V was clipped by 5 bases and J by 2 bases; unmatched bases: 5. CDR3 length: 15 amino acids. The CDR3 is CASSPWTGNTGELFF. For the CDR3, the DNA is TGTGCCAGTAGTCCATGGACAGGAAACACCGGGGAGCTGTTTTTT. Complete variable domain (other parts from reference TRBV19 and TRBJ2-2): DGGITQSPKYLFRKEGQNVTLSCEQNLNHDAMYWYRQDPGQGLRLIYYSQIVNDFQKGDIAEGYSVSREKKESFPLTVTSAQKNPTAFYLCASSPWTGNTGELFFGEGSRLTVL.

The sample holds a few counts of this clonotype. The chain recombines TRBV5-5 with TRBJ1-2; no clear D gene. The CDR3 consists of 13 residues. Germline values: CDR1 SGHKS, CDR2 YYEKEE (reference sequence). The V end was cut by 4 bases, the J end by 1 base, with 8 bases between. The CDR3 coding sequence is TGTGCCAGCAGCCCGGATCTTAACTATGGCTACACCTTC. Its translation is CASSPDLNYGYTF.

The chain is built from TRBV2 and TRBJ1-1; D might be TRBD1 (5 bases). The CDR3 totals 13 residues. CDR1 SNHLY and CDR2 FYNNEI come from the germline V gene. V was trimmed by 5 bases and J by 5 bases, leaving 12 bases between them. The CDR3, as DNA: TGTGCCAGCAGTAGGGGACTCTCGACTGAAGCTTTCTTT. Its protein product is CASSRGLSTEAFF.

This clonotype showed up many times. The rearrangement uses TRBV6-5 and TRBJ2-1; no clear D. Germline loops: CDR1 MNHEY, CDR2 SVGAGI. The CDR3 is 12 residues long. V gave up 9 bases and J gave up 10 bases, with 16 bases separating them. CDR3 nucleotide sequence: TGTGCCAGTTATGGGCAGGTTAACGAGCAGTTCTTC. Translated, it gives CASYGQVNEQFF.

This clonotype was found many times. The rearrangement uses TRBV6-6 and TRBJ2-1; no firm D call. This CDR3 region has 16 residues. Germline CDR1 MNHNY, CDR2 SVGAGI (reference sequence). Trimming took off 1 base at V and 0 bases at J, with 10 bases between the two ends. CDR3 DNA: TGTGCCAGCAGTTACTACGGGCGCAGCTCCTACAATGAGCAGTTCTTC. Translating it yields CASSYYGRSSYNEQFF.

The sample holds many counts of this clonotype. This CDR3 reads CASSQDWAGGREQYF. DNA for the CDR3: TGCGCCAGCAGCCAAGATTGGGCGGGGGGGCGCGAGCAGTACTTC. The chain links TRBV4-3 to TRBJ2-7, with TRBD2 identical over 9 bases. After removal of 0 bases from V and 6 bases from J, the junction contained 6 bases not matched to a gene. CDR3 length: 15 amino acids. CDR1 is LGHNA and CDR2 is YSLEER in the germline V gene.

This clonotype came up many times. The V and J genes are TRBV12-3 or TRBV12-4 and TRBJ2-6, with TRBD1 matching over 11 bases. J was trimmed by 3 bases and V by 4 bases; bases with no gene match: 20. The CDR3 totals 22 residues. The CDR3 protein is CASSSQTRADRGLRLGANVLTF. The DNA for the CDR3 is TGTGCCAGCAGTTCACAAACCCGAGCGGACAGGGGGCTCCGGCTTGGGGCCAACGTCCTGACTTTC.

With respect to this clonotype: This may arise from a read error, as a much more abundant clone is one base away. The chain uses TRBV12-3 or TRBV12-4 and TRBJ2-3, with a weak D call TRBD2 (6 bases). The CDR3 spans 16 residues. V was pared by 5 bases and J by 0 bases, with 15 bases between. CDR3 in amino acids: CASSPGLSSSTDTQYF. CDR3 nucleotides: TGTGCCAGCAGTCCCGGACTATCCTCAAGCACAGATACGCAGTATTTT.

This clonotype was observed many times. This CDR3 reads CSARGHGEQFF. The CDR3 DNA is TGCAGTGCTAGAGGGCACGGGGAGCAGTTCTTC. The chain combines TRBV20-1 with TRBJ2-1; D is ambiguous. The CDR3 totals 11 residues. The germline V and J ends were trimmed by 1 base and 10 bases, with 8 bases remaining between them. Germline V lookup: CDR1 DFQATT, CDR2 SNEGSKA (reference sequence).

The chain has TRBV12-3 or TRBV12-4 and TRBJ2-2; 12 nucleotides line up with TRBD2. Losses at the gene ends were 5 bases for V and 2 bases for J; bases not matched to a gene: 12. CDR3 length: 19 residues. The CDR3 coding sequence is TGTGCCAGCAGTCCAACTAGCGGGAGGTCGGTTTCTAACACCGGGGAGCTGTTTTTT. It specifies CASSPTSGRSVSNTGELFF.

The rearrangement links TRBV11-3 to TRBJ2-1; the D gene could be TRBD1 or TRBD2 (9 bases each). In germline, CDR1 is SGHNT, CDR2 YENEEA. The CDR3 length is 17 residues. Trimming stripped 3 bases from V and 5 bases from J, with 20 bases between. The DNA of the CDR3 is TGTGCCAGCAGCTTGCGGGGGGGGACAGGGAGACACAATGAGCAGTTCTTC. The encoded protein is CASSLRGGTGRHNEQFF.

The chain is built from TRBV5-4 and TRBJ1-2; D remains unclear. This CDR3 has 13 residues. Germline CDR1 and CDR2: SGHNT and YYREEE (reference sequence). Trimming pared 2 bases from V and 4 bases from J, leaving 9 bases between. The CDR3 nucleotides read TGTGCCAGCAGCTTACGCACTTCCTATGGCTACACCTTC. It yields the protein CASSLRTSYGYTF.

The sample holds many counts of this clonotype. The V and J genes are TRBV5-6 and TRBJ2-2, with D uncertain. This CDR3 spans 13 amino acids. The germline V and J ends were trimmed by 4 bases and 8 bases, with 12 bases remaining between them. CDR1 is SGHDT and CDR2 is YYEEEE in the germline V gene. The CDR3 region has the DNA TGTGCCAGCAGCCCCCCGGCCCTTGGGGAGCTGTTTTTT. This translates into CASSPPALGELFF.

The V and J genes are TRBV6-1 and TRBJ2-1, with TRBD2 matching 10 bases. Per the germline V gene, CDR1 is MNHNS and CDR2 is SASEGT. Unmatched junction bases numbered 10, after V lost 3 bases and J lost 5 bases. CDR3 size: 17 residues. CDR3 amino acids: CASSDERGGRLDNEQFF. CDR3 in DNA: TGTGCCAGCAGTGACGAGCGGGGGGGGCGCTTAGACAATGAGCAGTTCTTC.

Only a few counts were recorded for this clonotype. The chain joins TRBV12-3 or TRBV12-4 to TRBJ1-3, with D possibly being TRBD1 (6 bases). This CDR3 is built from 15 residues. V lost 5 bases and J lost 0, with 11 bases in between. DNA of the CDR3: TGTGCCAGCAGTACAAACAGGGCCTCTGGAAACACCATATATTTT. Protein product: CASSTNRASGNTIYF.

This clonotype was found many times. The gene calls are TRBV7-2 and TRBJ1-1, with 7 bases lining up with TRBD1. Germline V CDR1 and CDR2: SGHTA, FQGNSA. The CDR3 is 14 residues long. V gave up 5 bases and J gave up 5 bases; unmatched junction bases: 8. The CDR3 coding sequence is TGTGCCAGCAGCCAACAGGGGACTAGGACTGAAGCTTTCTTT. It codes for CASSQQGTRTEAFF. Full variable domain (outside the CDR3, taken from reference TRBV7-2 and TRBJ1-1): GAGVSQSPSNKVTEKGKDVELRCDPISGHTALYWYRQSLGQGLEFLIYFQGNSAPDKSGLPSDRFSAERTGGSVSTLTIQRTQQEDSAVYLCASSQQGTRTEAFFGQGTRLTVV.

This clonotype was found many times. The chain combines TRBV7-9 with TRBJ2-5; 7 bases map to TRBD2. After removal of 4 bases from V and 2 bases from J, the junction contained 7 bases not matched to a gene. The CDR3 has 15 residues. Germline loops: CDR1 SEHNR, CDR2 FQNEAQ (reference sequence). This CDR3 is CASSSPYSGQETQYF. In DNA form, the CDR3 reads TGTGCCAGCAGCTCACCTTATAGCGGGCAAGAGACCCAGTACTTC.

The chain's CDR3 is CASSQGIAGQPQHF. DNA for the CDR3: TGTGCCAGCAGCCAAGGAATTGCTGGGCAGCCCCAGCATTTT. The chain uses TRBV3-1 and TRBJ1-5; no clear D gene. CDR3 size: 14 residues. The germline CDR1 and CDR2 sequences are LGHDT and YNNKEL (reference sequence). The ends were cut back, 1 base at V and 7 bases at J, with 11 bases in the middle. Combining the CDR3 with reference TRBV3-1 and TRBJ1-5 gives the whole variable domain DTAVSQTPKYLVTQMGNDKSIKCEQNLGHDTMYWYKQDSKKFLKIMFSYNNKELIINETVPNRFSPKSPDKAHLNLHINSLELGDSAVYFCASSQGIAGQPQHFGDGTRLSIL.

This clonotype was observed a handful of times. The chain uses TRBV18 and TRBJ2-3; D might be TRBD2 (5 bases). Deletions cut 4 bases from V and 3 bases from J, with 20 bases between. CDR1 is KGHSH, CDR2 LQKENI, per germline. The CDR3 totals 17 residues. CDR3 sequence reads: CASSQLPGSSQTDTQYF. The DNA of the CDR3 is TGTGCCAGCTCACAACTGCCGGGATCTTCCCAAACAGATACGCAGTATTTT. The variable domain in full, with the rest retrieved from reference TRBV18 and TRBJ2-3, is NAGVMQNPRHLVRRRGQEARLRCSPMKGHSHVYWYRQLPEEGLKFMVYLQKENIIDESGMPKERFSAEFPKEGPSILRIQQVVRGDSAAYFCASSQLPGSSQTDTQYFGPGTRLTVL.